The 5 T cell receptor beta chains given below trace back to one sample, sequenced in a study of cytomegalovirus exposure and HLA in healthy donors. The PCR made use of 60 Vbeta and 13 Jbeta primers. Sequencing used immunoSEQ multiplex PCR; TCRdb keeps in-frame clones, though not all of them. This sample yields around 210,000 clones, of which about three quarters are seen a single time; under 0.6% belongs to the top ten. Material: PBMCs. The receptors here all came from a boy aged 5 to 17 in good health and CMV-seronegative.

In this sample, this clone turned up a few times. The V gene is TRBV7-8, the J gene TRBJ1-5; no firm D call. Trimming cost V 2 bases and J 4 bases, with 6 bases left between them. Germline V CDR1 and CDR2: SGHVS, FQNEAQ. The CDR3 is made up of 13 amino acids. The CDR3 is CASSLFPNQPQHF. DNA for the CDR3: TGTGCCAGCAGCTTATTCCCAAATCAGCCCCAGCATTTT.

This clone has just one count. The chain joins TRBV7-8 to TRBJ2-1, with 8 bases aligning to TRBD2. Trimming took 1 base from V and 4 from J; bases not matched to a gene: 6. The CDR3 totals 16 residues. Germline loops: CDR1 SGHVS, CDR2 FQNEAQ. CDR3 in DNA: TGTGCCAGCAGCTTAGTCGGGGGGGGCAAATACAATGAGCAGTTCTTC. It translates to CASSLVGGGKYNEQFF.

The chain employs TRBV6-5 and TRBJ2-2; 7 bases agree with TRBD1. CDR3 length: 13 residues. Per germline, CDR1 MNHEY and CDR2 SVGAGI. The V and J ends lost 10 bases and 5 bases, in that order; junction bases with no gene match: 7. CDR3 sequence reads: CATTGALTGELFF. For the CDR3, the DNA is TGTGCCACTACAGGGGCGTTGACCGGGGAGCTGTTTTTT.

The chain combines TRBV10-2 with TRBJ1-1, with unresolved D. CDR3 size: 15 residues. Germline V lookup: CDR1 WSHSY, CDR2 SAAADI. Deletions cut 1 base from V and 7 bases from J, with 16 bases between. In DNA, the CDR3 is TGCGCCAGCAGTGAGTATTTGCAGTCGGCGGGTGAAGCTTTCTTT. Its protein is CASSEYLQSAGEAFF.

J is TRBJ2-1 and V is TRBV4-1; 13 bases align to TRBD2. The CDR3 loop spans 17 amino acids. V dropped 2 bases and J dropped 9; count of bases not matched to a gene: 10. CDR1 and CDR2 (germline): MGHRA, YSYEKL. CDR3 protein: CASSQSSRLAGGREQFF. CDR3 in DNA: TGCGCCAGCAGCCAAAGTAGTCGACTAGCGGGAGGACGTGAGCAGTTCTTC.